What follows is one T cell receptor beta chain and its context. The data stem from a study of technical replicates of blood from a handful of donors. Here immunoSEQ multiplex PCR was the method, and the copy in TCRdb shows in-frame clones only, minus some. This table has 65,000 to 85,000 clones, 85% to 95% appearing once. This CDR3 spans 15 amino acids. Germline loops: CDR1 LNHDA, CDR2 SQIVND (reference sequence). Unmatched junction bases numbered 4, after V lost 3 bases and J lost 0 bases. The source is a human donor in good health. The chain uses TRBV19 and TRBJ2-7; TRBD2 matches 8 bases. Specimen: T cells isolated from PBMCs. CDR3 region: CASSIERELSYEQYF. The CDR3 region has the DNA TGTGCCAGTAGTATCGAGCGGGAGCTCTCCTACGAGCAGTACTTC. The whole variable domain, remainder taken from reference TRBV19 and TRBJ2-7, is DGGITQSPKYLFRKEGQNVTLSCEQNLNHDAMYWYRQDPGQGLRLIYYSQIVNDFQKGDIAEGYSVSREKKESFPLTVTSAQKNPTAFYLCASSIERELSYEQYFGPGTRLTVT.